The clone carrying this T cell receptor (beta chain) showed up just a few times. CDR3 length: 14 residues. V was clipped by 1 base and J by 10 bases, with 11 bases between them. The sample is drawn from a study of T cells after yellow fever vaccination. TCRdb recomputed calls from the 5' RACE reads with MiXCR, one row per CDR3 protein. This sample has about 630,000 distinct CDR3 sequences, with 12% found just once. The genes are TRBV12-3 or TRBV12-4 and TRBJ1-6; the D gene is possibly TRBD1 (6 bases). The material sequenced was PBMCs, taken on the day of the yellow fever booster vaccination. The receptor's source is a man between 25 and 39 years old who received the YFV17D yellow fever vaccine. The CDR3 sequence is CASSLGGGPSPLHF. As DNA, the CDR3 is TGTGCCAGCAGTTTAGGGGGGGGCCCATCACCCCTCCACTTT.